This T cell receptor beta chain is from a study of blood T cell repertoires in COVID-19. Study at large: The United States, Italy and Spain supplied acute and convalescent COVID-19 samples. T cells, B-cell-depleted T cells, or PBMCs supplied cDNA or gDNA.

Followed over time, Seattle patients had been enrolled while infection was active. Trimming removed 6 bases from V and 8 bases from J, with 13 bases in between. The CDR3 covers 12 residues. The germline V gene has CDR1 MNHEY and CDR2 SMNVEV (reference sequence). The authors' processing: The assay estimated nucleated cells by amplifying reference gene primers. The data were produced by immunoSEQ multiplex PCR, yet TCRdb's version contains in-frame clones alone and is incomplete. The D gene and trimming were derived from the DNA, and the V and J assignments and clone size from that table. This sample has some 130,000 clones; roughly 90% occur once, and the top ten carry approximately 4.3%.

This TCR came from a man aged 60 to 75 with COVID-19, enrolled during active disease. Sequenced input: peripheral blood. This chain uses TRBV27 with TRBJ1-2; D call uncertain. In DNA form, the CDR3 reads TGTGCCAGCAGCGACCCGGGTCAAGGCTACACCTTC. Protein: CASSDPGQGYTF.